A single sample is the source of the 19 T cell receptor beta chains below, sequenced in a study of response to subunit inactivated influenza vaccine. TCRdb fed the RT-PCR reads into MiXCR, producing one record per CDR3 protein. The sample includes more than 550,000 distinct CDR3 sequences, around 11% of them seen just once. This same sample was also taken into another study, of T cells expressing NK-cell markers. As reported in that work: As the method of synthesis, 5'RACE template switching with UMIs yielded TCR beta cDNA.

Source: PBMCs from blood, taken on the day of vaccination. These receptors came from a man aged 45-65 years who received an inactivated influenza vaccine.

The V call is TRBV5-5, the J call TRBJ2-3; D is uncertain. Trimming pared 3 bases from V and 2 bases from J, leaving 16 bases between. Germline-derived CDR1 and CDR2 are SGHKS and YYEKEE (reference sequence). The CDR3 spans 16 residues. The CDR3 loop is CASSSGMAGSTDTQYF. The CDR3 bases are TGTGCCAGCAGCTCTGGCATGGCAGGTTCCACAGATACGCAGTATTTT. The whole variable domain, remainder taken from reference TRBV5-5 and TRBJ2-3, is DAGVTQSPTHLIKTRGQQVTLRCSPISGHKSVSWYQQVLGQGPQFIFQYYEKEERGRGNFPDRFSARQFPNYSSELNVNALLLGDSALYLCASSSGMAGSTDTQYFGPGTRLTVL.

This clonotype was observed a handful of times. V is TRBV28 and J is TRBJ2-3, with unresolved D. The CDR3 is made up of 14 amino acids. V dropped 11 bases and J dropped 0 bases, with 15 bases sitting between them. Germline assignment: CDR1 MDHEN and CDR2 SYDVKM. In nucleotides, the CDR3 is TGTGCCCCCCTCGAGGCGGATAGCACAGATACGCAGTATTTT. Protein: CAPLEADSTDTQYF.

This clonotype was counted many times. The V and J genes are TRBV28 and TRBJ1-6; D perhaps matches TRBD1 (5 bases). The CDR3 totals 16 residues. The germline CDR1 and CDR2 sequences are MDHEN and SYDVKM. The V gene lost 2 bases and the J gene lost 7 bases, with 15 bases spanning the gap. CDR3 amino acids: CASSLGANRINSPLHF. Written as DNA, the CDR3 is TGTGCCAGCAGTTTAGGGGCCAACAGGATAAATTCACCCCTCCACTTT.

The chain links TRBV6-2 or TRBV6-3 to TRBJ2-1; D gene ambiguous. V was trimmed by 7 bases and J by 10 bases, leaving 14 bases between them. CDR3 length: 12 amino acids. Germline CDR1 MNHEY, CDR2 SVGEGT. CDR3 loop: CASTPRVGEQFF. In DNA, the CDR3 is TGTGCCAGCACCCCACGGGTAGGCGAGCAGTTCTTC.

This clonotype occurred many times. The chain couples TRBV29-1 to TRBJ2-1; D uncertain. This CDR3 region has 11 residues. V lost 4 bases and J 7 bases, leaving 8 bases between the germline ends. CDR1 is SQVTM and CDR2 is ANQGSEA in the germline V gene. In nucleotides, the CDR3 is TGCAGCGTTGGGCGTATTAATGAGCAGTTCTTC. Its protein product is CSVGRINEQFF.

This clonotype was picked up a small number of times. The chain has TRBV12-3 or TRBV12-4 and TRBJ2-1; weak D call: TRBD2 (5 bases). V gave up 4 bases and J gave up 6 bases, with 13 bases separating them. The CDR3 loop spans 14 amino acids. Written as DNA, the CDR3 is TGTGCCAGCAGTTCTAGCTTGGGGTCCAATGAGCAGTTCTTC. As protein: CASSSSLGSNEQFF.

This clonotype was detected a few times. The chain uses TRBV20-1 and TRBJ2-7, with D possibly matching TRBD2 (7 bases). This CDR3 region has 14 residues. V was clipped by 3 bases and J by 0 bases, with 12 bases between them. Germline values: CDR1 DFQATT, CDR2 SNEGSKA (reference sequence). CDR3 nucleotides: TGCAGTGCTAGGAGGGGGAGGGCCTCCTACGAGCAGTACTTC. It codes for CSARRGRASYEQYF.

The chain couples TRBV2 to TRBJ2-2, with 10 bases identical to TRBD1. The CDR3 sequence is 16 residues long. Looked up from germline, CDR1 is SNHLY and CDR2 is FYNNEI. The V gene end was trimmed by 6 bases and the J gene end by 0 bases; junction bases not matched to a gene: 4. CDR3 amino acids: CASRLGTGANTGELFF. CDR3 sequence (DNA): TGTGCCAGCAGACTAGGGACAGGGGCGAACACCGGGGAGCTGTTTTTT.

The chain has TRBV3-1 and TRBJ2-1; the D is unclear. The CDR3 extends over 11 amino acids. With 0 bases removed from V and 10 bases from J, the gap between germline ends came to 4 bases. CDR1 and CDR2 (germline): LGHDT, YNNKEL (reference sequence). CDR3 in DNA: TGTGCCAGCAGCCAAGAGTGGGAGCAGTTCTTC. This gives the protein CASSQEWEQFF.

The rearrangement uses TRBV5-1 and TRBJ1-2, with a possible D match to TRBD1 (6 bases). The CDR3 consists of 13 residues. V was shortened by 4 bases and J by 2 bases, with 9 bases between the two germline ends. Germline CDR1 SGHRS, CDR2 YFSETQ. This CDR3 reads CASSHGQNYGYTF. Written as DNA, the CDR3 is TGCGCCAGCAGCCACGGACAGAACTATGGCTACACCTTC.

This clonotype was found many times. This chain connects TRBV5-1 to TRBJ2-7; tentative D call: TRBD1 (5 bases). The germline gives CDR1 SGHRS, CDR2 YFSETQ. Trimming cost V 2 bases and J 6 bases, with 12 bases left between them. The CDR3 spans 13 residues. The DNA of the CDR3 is TGCGCCAGCAGCTTCCCCGACAGTCTCGAGCAGTACTTC. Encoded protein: CASSFPDSLEQYF.

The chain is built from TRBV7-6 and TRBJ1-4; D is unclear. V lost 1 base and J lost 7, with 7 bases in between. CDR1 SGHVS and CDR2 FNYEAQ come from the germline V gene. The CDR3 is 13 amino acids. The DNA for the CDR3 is TGTGCCAGCAGCTTAGACTGGGGTGAAAAACTGTTTTTT. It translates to CASSLDWGEKLFF.

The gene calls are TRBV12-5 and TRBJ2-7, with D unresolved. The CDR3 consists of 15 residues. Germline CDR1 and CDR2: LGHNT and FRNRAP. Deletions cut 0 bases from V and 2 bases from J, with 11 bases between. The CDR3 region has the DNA TGTGCTAGTGGTTTGGTACCCCGGCCGGCCTACGAGCAGTACTTC. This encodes CASGLVPRPAYEQYF.

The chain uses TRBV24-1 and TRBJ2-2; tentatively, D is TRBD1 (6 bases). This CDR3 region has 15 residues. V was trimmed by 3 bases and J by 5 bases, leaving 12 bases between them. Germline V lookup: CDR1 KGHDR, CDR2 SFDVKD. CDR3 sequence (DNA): TGTGCCACCAGTGATGACCAGGGGTCGACCGGGGAGCTGTTTTTT. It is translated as CATSDDQGSTGELFF.

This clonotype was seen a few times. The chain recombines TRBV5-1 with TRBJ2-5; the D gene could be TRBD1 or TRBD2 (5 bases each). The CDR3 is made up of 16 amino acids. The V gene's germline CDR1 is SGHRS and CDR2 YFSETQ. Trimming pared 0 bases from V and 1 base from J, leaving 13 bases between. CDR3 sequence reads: CASSLALGGIQETQYF. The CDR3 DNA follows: TGCGCCAGCAGCTTGGCCCTTGGGGGTATCCAAGAGACCCAGTACTTC.

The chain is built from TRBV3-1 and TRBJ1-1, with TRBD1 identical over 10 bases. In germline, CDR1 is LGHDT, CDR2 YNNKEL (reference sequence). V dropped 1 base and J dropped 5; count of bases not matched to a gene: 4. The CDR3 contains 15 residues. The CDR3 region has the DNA TGTGCCAGCAGCCAAGCTGGGACAGGGGCGACTGAAGCTTTCTTT. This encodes CASSQAGTGATEAFF.

CDR3 loop: CASSGDWIQNEQFF. The CDR3, as DNA: TGTGCCAGCAGCGGGGACTGGATACAGAATGAGCAGTTCTTC. The chain recombines TRBV9 with TRBJ2-1, with D possibly being TRBD2 (6 bases). CDR3 size: 14 residues. Germline lookup yields CDR1 SGDLS and CDR2 YYNGEE. Between the trimmed V and J ends, which lost 3 bases and 7 bases, there was a span of 14 bases.

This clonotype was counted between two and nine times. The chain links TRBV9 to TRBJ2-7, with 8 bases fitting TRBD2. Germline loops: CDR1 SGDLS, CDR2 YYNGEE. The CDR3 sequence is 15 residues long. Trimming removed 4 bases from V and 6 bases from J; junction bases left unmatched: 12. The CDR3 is CASSPTGGGRGEQYF. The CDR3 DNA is TGTGCCAGCAGCCCTACGGGCGGGGGGCGAGGCGAGCAGTACTTC.

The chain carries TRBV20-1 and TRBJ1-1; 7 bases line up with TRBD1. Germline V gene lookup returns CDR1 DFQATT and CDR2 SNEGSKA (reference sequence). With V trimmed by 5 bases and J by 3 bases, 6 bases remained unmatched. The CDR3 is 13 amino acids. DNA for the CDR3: TGCAGTGCTGGACAGGCCGGGGACACTGAAGCTTTCTTT. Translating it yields CSAGQAGDTEAFF.